A single sample gave rise to the 2 T cell receptor beta chains below, sequenced in a study of cytomegalovirus exposure and HLA in healthy donors. PCR involved 60 Vbeta and 13 Jbeta primers. This table comes from immunoSEQ multiplex PCR, and its TCRdb copy is limited to in-frame clones, with some not included. The sample comprises about 120,000 clones, roughly 80% of which are singletons, and approximately 4% rests with the top ten. Source material: PBMCs. The receptors stem from a young man in good health and CMV-seropositive.

V usage is TRBV4-2 and J usage is TRBJ2-2; 10 bases fit TRBD1. The germline V gene has CDR1 LGHNA and CDR2 YNFKEQ. The J segment lost 7 bases and the V segment lost 1 base, leaving 9 bases of the junction unmatched. CDR3 size: 17 residues. The CDR3 DNA sequence: TGTGCCAGCAGCCAAGTCTGGGGGACAGGGGTTCACGGGGAGCTGTTTTTT. Amino acid sequence: CASSQVWGTGVHGELFF.

The chain joins TRBV2 to TRBJ1-5; D might be TRBD1 (6 bases). Trimming shortened V by 8 bases and J by 2 bases, and 16 bases separated the two germline ends. Per the germline V gene, CDR1 is SNHLY and CDR2 is FYNNEI. The CDR3 spans 15 residues. In nucleotides, the CDR3 is TGTGCCAGCTCTGCAGGGGTATTGGGCAATCAGCCCCAGCATTTT. This encodes CASSAGVLGNQPQHF. The variable domain in full, with the rest retrieved from reference TRBV2 and TRBJ1-5, is EPEVTQTPSHQVTQMGQEVILRCVPISNHLYFYWYRQILGQKVEFLVSFYNNEISEKSEIFDDQFSVERPDGSNFTLKIRSTKLEDSAMYFCASSAGVLGNQPQHFGDGTRLSIL.